Sequencing of this T cell receptor (beta chain) was carried out in a study of shared clonotypes between healthy human individuals. Overall study context: The people who gave samples were a couple of women and a few men aged 18 to 49. Plates per donor: three CD4 naive, three CD4 memory, two CD8 naive, one CD8 memory.

General observations from the study: Shared across four donors were around 5% of the naive CD4 clonotypes. Naive subsets tended to show greater estimated richness than memory subsets.

Method: immunoSEQ multiplex PCR; TCRdb's copy keeps in-frame clones and lacks some. Here the sample spans 1.5 million to 2.5 million clones, approximately 94% being singletons. In this sample, this clone turned up once. Its antigen remains unidentified. The naive CD8 population came from CD45RO-negative cells selected for CCR7, without terminally differentiated effector memory CD45RA+ cells. After removal of 6 bases from V and 6 bases from J, the junction contained 11 bases not matched to a gene. Germline lookup yields CDR1 SQVTM and CDR2 ANQGSEA. The CDR3 extends over 14 amino acids. Sequencing input: naive CD8+ T cells sorted from blood. The gene calls are TRBV29-1 and TRBJ2-7; 10 bases map to TRBD1. This TCR came from a young man in good health. For the CDR3, the DNA is TGCAGCGTCGCGTGGGGGACAGGGGAAGCCGAGCAGTACTTC. It is translated as CSVAWGTGEAEQYF.